These T cell receptor beta chains were read from a single sample in a study of T cell clones after liver transplantation. Assay used: immunoSEQ multiplex PCR; TCRdb lists only in-frame clones, some missing. The table shows 80,000 or so clones, with about 84% occurring only once. Sequences were derived from CD4+ T cells from blood, sampled almost 47 months after liver transplant. These TCRs come from a human patient who received a liver transplant. Among the T cells, some may be from the graft donor. Both conserved end residues are part of each CDR3. Each record gives: D gene, clone size, V gene, J gene, CDR3 protein, CDR3 DNA. A D gene is named only where the DNA matches it firmly. Where a row states a size, it is once, few, many or the class of an expanded clone; other rows omit it.

>.|.|TRBV6-1|TRBJ1-2
CASSDGPPAGYTF
TGTGCCAGCAGTGACGGTCCGCCTGCTGGCTACACCTTC
>.|.|TRBV14|TRBJ2-1
CASSQSPRGSYNEQFF
TGTGCCAGCAGCCAATCCCCTAGGGGCTCCTACAATGAGCAGTTCTTC
>.|.|TRBV10-3|TRBJ1-6
CAIHRDLNSPLHF
TGTGCCATCCACAGGGACCTTAATTCACCCCTCCACTTT
>.|.|TRBV11-2|TRBJ2-3
CASSSLRGPHPDTQYF
TGTGCCAGCAGCTCCCTCCGGGGCCCACATCCAGATACGCAGTATTTT
>.|.|TRBV5-1|TRBJ1-5
CASSLGDYGQPQHF
TGCGCCAGCAGCTTGGGGGACTATGGTCAGCCCCAGCATTTT
>TRBD1|.|TRBV5-6|TRBJ1-4
CASSFRGRVDEKLFF
TGTGCCAGCAGCTTCAGGGGGCGCGTTGATGAAAAACTGTTTTTT
>.|.|TRBV7-9|TRBJ1-4
CASTIQQGGGEKLFF
TGTGCCAGCACCATACAACAGGGTGGGGGTGAAAAACTGTTTTTT
>.|.|TRBV7-2|TRBJ1-4
CASSLGQWDEKLFF
TGTGCCAGCAGCTTAGGTCAATGGGATGAAAAACTGTTTTTT
>TRBD2|.|TRBV10-2|TRBJ2-7
CASRTRLAGSYEQYF
TGCGCCAGCAGAACCCGACTAGCGGGGTCCTACGAGCAGTACTTC
>.|.|TRBV27|TRBJ2-3
CASSWGRTDTQYF
TGTGCCAGCAGTTGGGGGAGAACAGATACGCAGTATTTT
>.|few|TRBV27|TRBJ2-7
CASSFRNPARGQYF
TGTGCCAGCAGTTTCCGGAACCCCGCCCGGGGGCAGTACTTC
>.|.|TRBV9|TRBJ1-5
CASSAGVSNQPQHF
TGTGCCAGCAGCGCGGGGGTTAGCAATCAGCCCCAGCATTTT
>TRBD1|.|TRBV27|TRBJ1-4
CASRRTGGNEKLFF
TGTGCCAGCAGACGAACAGGGGGTAATGAAAAACTGTTTTTT
>TRBD2|.|TRBV9|TRBJ2-5
CASSVLAGGRETQYF
TGTGCCAGCAGCGTACTAGCGGGAGGGCGGGAGACCCAGTACTTC
>.|.|TRBV28|TRBJ1-2
CASASNYGYTF
TGTGCCAGCGCCTCTAACTATGGCTACACCTTC